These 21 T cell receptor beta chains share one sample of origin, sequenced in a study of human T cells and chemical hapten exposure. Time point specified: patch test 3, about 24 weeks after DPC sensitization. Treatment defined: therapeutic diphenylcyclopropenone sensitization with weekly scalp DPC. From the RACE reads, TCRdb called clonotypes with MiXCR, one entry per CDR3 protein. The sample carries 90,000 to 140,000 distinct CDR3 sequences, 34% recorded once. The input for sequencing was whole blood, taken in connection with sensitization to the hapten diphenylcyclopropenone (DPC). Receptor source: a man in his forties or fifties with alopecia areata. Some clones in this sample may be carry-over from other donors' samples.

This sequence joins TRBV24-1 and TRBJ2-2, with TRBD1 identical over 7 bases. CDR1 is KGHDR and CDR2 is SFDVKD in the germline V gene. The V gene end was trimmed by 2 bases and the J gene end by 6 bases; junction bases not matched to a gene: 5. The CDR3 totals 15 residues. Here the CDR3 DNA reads TGTGCCACCAGTGATTACAGGGGAACTGCCGGGGAGCTGTTTTTT. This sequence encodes CATSDYRGTAGELFF.

The CDR3, as DNA: TGCAGCGTTACGGACGGAACGAACACCGGGGAGCTGTTTTTT. Amino acids: CSVTDGTNTGELFF. The chain carries TRBV29-1 and TRBJ2-2; D ambiguous. V was cut by 5 bases and J by 0 bases, with 10 bases left in between. The length of the CDR3 is 14 residues. Germline V gives CDR1 SQVTM, CDR2 ANQGSEA.

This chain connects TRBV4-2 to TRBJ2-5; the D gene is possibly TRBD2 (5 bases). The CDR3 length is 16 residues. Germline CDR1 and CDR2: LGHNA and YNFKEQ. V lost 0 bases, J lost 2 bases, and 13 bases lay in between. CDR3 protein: CASSQEARGRQETQYF. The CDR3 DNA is TGTGCCAGCAGCCAAGAGGCCCGGGGTCGTCAAGAGACCCAGTACTTC.

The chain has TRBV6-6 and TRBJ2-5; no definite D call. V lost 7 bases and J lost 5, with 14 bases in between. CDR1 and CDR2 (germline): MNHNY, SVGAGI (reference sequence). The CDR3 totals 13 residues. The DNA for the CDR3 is TGTGCCAGCACCCACGCCCTGCAGGAGACCCAGTACTTC. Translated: CASTHALQETQYF.

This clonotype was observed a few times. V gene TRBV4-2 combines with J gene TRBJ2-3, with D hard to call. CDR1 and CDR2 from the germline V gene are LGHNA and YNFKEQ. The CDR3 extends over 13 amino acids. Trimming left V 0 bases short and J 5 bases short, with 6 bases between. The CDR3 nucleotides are TGTGCCAGCAGCCAAGATCGCCTAGATACGCAGTATTTT. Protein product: CASSQDRLDTQYF.

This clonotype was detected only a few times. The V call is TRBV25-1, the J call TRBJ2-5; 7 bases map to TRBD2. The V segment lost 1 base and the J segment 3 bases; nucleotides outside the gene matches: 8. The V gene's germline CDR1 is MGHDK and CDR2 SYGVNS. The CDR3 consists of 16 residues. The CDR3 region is CASSEWGGAGEETQYF. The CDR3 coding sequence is TGTGCCAGCAGTGAATGGGGTGGGGCGGGAGAAGAGACCCAGTACTTC.

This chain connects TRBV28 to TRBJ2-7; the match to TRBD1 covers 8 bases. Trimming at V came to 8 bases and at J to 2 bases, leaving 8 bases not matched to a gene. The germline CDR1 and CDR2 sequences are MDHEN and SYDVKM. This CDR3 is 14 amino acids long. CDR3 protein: CASGLDRATYEQYF. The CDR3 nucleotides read TGTGCCAGCGGCCTGGACAGGGCGACCTACGAGCAGTACTTC.

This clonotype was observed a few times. The CDR3 here is CASSLGQGAPGANVLTF. Written as DNA, the CDR3 is TGTGCCAGCAGCTTAGGACAGGGGGCGCCTGGGGCCAACGTCCTGACTTTC. The rearrangement uses TRBV7-2 and TRBJ2-6, with TRBD1 matching over 10 bases. This CDR3 contains 17 residues. CDR1 SGHTA and CDR2 FQGNSA come from the germline V gene. J was trimmed by 2 bases and V by 1 base; bases with no gene match: 2.

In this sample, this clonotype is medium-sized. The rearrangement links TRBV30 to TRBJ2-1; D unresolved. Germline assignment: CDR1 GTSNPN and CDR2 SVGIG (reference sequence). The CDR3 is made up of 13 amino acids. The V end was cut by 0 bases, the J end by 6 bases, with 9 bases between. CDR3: CAWSVSWGNEQFF. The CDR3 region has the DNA TGTGCCTGGAGTGTATCGTGGGGCAATGAGCAGTTCTTC.

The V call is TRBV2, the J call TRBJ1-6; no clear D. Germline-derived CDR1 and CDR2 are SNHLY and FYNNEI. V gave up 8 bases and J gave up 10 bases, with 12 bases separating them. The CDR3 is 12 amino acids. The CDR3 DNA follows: TGTGCCAGCCTTAGGGCGGCGTCACCCCTCCACTTT. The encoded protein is CASLRAASPLHF.

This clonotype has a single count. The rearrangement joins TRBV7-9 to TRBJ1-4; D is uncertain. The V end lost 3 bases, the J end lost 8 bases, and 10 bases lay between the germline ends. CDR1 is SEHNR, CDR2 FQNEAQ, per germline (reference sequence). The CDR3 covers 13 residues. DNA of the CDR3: TGTGCCAGCAGCTTTCAAGGGAGAGAAAAACTGTTTTTT. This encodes CASSFQGREKLFF. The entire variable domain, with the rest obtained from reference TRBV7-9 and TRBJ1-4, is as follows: DTGVSQNPRHKITKRGQNVTFRCDPISEHNRLYWYRQTLGQGPEFLTYFQNEAQLEKSRLLSDRFSAERPKGSFSTLEIQRTEQGDSAMYLCASSFQGREKLFFGSGTQLSVL.

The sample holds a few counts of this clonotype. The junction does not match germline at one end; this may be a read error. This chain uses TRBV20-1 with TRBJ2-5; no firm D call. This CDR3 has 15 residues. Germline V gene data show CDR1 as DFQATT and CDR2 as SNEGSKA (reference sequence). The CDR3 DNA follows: TGCAGTGCTAGAGAACCACAGAGGTTAGAAGAGACCCATTACTTC. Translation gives CSAREPQRLEETHYF.

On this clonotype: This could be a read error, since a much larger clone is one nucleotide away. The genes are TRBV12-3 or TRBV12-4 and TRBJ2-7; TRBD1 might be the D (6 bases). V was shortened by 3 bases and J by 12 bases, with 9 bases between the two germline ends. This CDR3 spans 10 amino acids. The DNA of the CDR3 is TGTGCCAGCAGTTTTGACAGGCGGTACGTC. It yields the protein CASSFDRRYV.

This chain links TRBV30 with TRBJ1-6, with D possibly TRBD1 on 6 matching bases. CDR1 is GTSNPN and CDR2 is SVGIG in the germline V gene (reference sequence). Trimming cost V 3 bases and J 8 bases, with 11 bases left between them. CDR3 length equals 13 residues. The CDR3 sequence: CAWSEGGYSPLHF. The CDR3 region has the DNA TGTGCCTGGAGCGAAGGGGGTTATTCACCCCTCCACTTT.

CDR3 sequence reads: CASSLGSWGNQPQHF. CDR3 sequence (DNA): TGTGCCAGCAGTTTGGGGAGTTGGGGCAATCAGCCCCAGCATTTT. V is TRBV6-2 or TRBV6-3 and J is TRBJ1-5; no clear D gene. The V end lost 4 bases, the J end lost 2 bases, and 12 bases lay between the germline ends. CDR3 length: 15 amino acids. Per germline, CDR1 MNHEY and CDR2 SVGEGT.

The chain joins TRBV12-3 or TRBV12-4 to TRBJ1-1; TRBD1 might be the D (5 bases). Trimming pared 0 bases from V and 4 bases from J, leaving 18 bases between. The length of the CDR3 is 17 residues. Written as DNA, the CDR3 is TGTGCCAGCAGTTTAGCGATGGGGGGAACGGCCCCCACTGAAGCTTTCTTT. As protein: CASSLAMGGTAPTEAFF.

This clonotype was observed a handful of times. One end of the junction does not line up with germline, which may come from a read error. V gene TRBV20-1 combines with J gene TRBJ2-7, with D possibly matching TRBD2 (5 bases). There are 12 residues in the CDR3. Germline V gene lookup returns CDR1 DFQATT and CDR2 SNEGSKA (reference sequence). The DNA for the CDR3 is TGCAGTGCTATTGACGGTGGAGGCCCTTCAACGTTC. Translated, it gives CSAIDGGGPSTF.

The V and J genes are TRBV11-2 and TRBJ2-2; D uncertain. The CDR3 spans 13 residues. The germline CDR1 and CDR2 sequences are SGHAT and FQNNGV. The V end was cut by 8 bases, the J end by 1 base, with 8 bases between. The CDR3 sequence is CASVRMNTGELFF. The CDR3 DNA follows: TGTGCCAGCGTGCGCATGAACACCGGGGAGCTGTTTTTT.

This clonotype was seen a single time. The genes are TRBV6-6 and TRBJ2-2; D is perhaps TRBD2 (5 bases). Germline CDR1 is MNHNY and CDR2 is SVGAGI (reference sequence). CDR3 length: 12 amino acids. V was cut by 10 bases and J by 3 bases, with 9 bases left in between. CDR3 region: CAIGLYTGELFF. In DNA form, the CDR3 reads TGTGCCATCGGACTGTACACCGGGGAGCTGTTTTTT.

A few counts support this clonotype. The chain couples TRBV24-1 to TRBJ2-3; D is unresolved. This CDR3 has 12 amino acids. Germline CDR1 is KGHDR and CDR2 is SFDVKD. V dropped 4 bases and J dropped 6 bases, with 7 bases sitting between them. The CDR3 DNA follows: TGTGCCACCAGTGACCGTACCGATACGCAGTATTTT. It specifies CATSDRTDTQYF.

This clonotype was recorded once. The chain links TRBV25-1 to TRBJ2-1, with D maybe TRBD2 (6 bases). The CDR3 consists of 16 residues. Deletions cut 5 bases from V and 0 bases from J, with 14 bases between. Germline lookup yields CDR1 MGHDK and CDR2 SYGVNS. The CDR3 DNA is TGTGCCAGCAGTCCTCAGGGCGGGATCTCCTACAATGAGCAGTTCTTC. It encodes CASSPQGGISYNEQFF.